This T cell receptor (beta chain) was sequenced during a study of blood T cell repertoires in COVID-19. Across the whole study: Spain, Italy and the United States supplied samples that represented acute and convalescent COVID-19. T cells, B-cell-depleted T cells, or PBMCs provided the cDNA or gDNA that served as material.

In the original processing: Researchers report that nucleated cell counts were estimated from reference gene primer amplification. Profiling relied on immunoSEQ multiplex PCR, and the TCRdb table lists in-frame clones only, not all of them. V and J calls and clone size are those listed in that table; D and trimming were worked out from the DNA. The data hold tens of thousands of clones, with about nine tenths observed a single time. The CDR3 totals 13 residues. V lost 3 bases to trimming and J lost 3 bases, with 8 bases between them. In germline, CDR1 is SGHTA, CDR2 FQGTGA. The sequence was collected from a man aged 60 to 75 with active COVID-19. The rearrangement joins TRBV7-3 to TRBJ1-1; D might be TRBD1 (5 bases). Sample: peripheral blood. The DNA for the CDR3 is TGTGCCAGCAGCTTCGGAGGGGACACTGAAGCTTTCTTT. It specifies CASSFGGDTEAFF. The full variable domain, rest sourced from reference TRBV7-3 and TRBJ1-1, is GAGVSQTPSNKVTEKGKYVELRCDPISGHTALYWYRQSLGQGPEFLIYFQGTGAADDSGLPNDRFFAVRPEGSVSTLKIQRTERGDSAVYLCASSFGGDTEAFFGQGTRLTVV.